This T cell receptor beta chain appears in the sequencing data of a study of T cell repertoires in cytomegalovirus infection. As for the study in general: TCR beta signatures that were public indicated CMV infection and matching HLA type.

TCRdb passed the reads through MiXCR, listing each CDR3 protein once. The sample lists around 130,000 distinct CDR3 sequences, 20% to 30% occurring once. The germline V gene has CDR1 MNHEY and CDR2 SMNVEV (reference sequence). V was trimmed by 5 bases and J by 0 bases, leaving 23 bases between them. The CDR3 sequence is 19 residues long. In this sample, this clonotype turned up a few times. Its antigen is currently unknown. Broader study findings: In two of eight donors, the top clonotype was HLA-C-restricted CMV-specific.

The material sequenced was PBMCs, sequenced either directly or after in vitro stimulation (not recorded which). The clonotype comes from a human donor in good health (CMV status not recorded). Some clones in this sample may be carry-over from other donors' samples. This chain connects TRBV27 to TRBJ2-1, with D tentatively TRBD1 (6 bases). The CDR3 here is CASSKGHPGPESSYNEQFF. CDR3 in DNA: TGTGCCAGCAGTAAGGGACACCCAGGGCCAGAGAGCTCCTACAATGAGCAGTTCTTC.